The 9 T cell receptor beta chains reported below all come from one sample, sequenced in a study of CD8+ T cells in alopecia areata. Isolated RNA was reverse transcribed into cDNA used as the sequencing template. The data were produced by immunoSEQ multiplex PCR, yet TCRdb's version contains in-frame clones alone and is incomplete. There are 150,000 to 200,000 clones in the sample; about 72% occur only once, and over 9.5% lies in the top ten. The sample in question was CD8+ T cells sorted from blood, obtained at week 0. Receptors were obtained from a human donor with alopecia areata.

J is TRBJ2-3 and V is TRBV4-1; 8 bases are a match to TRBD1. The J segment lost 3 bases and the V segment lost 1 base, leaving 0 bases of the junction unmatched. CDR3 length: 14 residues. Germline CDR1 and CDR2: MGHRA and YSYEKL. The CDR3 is CASSQGTGTDTQYF. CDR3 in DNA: TGCGCCAGCAGCCAAGGGACAGGGACAGATACGCAGTATTTT.

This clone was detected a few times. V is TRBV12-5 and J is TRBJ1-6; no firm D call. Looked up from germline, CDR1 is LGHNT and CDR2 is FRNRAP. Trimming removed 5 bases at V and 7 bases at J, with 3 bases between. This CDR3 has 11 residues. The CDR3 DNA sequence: TGTGCTAGTGGTGCCAATTCACCCCTCCACTTT. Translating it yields CASGANSPLHF.

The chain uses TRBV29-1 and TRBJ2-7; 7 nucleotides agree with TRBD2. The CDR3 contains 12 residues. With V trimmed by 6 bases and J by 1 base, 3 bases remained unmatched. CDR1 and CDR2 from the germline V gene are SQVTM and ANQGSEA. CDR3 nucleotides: TGCAGCGTACTAGCGCAGTCCTACGAGCAGTACTTC. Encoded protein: CSVLAQSYEQYF.

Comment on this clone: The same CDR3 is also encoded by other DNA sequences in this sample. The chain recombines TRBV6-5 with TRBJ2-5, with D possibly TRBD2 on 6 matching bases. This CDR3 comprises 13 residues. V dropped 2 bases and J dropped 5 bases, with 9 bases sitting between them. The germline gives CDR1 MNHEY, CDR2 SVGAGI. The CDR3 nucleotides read TGTGCCAGCAGTTACGGGGGGAGGGAGACCCAGTACTTC. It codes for CASSYGGRETQYF.

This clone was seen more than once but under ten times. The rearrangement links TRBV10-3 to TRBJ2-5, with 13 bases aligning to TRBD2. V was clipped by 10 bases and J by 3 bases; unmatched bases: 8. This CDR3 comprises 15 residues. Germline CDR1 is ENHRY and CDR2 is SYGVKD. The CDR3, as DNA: TGTGCCACCAAGAGGACTAGCGGGGGAGAAGAGACCCAGTACTTC. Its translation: CATKRTSGGEETQYF.

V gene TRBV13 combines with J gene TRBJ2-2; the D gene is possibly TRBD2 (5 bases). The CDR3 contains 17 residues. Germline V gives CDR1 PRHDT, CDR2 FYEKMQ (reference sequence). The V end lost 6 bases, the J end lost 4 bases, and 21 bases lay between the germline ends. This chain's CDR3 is CASSPGYQAASTGELFF. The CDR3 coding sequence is TGTGCCAGCAGTCCGGGGTACCAGGCGGCGAGCACCGGGGAGCTGTTTTTT.

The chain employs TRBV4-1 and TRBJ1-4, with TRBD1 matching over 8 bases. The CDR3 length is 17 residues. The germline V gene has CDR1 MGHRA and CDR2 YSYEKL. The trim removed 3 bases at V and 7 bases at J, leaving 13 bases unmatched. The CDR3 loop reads CASSQRDRRPLSEKLFF. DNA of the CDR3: TGCGCCAGCAGCCAGCGGGACAGGCGACCTCTGAGTGAAAAACTGTTTTTT.

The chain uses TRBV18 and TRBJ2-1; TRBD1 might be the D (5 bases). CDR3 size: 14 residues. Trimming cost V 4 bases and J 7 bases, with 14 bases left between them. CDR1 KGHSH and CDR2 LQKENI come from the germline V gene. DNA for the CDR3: TGTGCCAGCTCACAGGGGTCTTCATTGAATGAGCAGTTCTTC. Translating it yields CASSQGSSLNEQFF. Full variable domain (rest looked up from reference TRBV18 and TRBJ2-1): NAGVMQNPRHLVRRRGQEARLRCSPMKGHSHVYWYRQLPEEGLKFMVYLQKENIIDESGMPKERFSAEFPKEGPSILRIQQVVRGDSAAYFCASSQGSSLNEQFFGPGTRLTVL.

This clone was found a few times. CDR3 loop: CANKPAGLYQETQYF. The CDR3 coding sequence is TGTGCAAATAAGCCGGCGGGGCTGTACCAAGAGACCCAGTACTTC. The chain couples TRBV7-9 to TRBJ2-5, with D maybe TRBD2 (6 bases). The CDR3 has 15 residues. CDR1 and CDR2 (germline): SEHNR, FQNEAQ (reference sequence).